The T cell receptor beta chain described here comes from a study of blood T cell repertoires in COVID-19. V gave up 8 bases and J gave up 5 bases; unmatched junction bases: 4. Germline values: CDR1 MDHEN, CDR2 SYDVKM. CDR3 length: 13 residues. Original processing notes: The authors estimated nucleated cell counts from reference gene primer amplification. The protocol was immunoSEQ multiplex PCR, while the TCRdb copy is restricted to in-frame clones and leaves out a portion. The V and J calls and clone size were taken over from that table, and D and trimming were inferred from the DNA. The sample carries about 250,000 clones, about 83% recorded once. This clone appeared once.

V and J are TRBV28 and TRBJ2-7; 12 bases fit TRBD2. The receptor comes from an elderly woman with COVID-19, enrolled during active disease. Specimen: peripheral blood. The CDR3 sequence is CASLAGGFHEQYF. The CDR3 DNA is TGTGCCAGCCTAGCGGGGGGGTTCCACGAGCAGTACTTC.